These T cell receptor beta chains were read from a single sample in a study of cytomegalovirus exposure and HLA in healthy donors. Profiled with immunoSEQ multiplex PCR; TCRdb holds only in-frame clones, not every one. This table has over 150,000 clones, about 77% appearing once. Sequencing used PBMCs. These receptors all stem from a woman aged 50 to 60 in good health and CMV-seronegative. Each CDR3 is given with its conserved first and last residue. Fields, in order: clone size, V gene, D gene, CDR3 length, J gene, CDR3 protein, CDR3 DNA. The D gene is left open where the match is weak. The listing skips clone size in some rows; elsewhere it reads once, few, many or a size class.

>once|TRBV10-2|NA|13|TRBJ1-1
CASTRGRNTEAFF
TGCGCCAGCACGCGGGGTAGGAACACTGAAGCTTTCTTT
>NA|TRBV7-9|TRBD1|15|TRBJ1-5
CASSSLDRANQPQHF
TGTGCCAGCAGCTCCCTTGACAGGGCAAATCAGCCCCAGCATTTT
>NA|TRBV10-3|TRBD1|16|TRBJ2-2
CAISVLQGANPGELFF
TGTGCCATCAGTGTTCTACAGGGGGCGAATCCCGGGGAGCTGTTTTTT
>NA|TRBV11-2|TRBD2|16|TRBJ2-5
CASSRGGRGDRETQYF
TGTGCCAGCAGCCGCGGGGGACGGGGGGATCGAGAGACCCAGTACTTC
>NA|TRBV30|TRBD1|12|TRBJ2-5
CAWSVGRDRFYF
TGTGCCTGGAGTGTAGGGCGGGACAGGTTTTACTTC
>once|TRBV14|TRBD1|18|TRBJ1-5
CASSQEEGTGLGNQPQHF
TGTGCCAGCAGCCAAGAAGAGGGGACAGGGCTCGGCAATCAGCCCCAGCATTTT
>NA|TRBV2|TRBD1|16|TRBJ1-5
CASGGTGGYSNQPQHF
TGTGCCAGCGGTGGGACAGGGGGTTATAGCAATCAGCCCCAGCATTTT
>NA|TRBV14|NA|14|TRBJ2-1
CASSQGLAYNEQFF
TGTGCCAGCAGCCAAGGGCTAGCCTACAATGAGCAGTTCTTC
>NA|TRBV4-1|TRBD2|17|TRBJ2-5
CASSQDPGGRGGGTQYF
TGCGCCAGCAGCCAAGATCCGGGCGGGAGGGGGGGAGGGACCCAGTACTTC
>NA|TRBV9|TRBD1|17|TRBJ1-2
CASSVSTGTGTNYGYTF
TGTGCCAGCAGCGTCTCGACCGGGACAGGGACTAACTATGGCTACACCTTC